This TCR beta chain was sequenced during a study of blood T cell repertoires in COVID-19. For the study at large: Spain, Italy and the United States supplied samples that represented acute and convalescent COVID-19.

In the original workflow: Quantification of nucleated cells was approximated via reference gene primer amplification. The protocol was immunoSEQ multiplex PCR, while the TCRdb copy is restricted to in-frame clones and leaves out a portion. D and trimming were read from the DNA, whereas the V and J calls and clone size are those reported in that table. The sample carries roughly 350,000 clones, approximately 89% recorded once. The CDR3 is 15 amino acids. Germline CDR1 is LGHDT and CDR2 is YNNKEL (reference sequence). V lost 3 bases to trimming and J lost 3 bases; unmatched junction nucleotides: 2. The source of this sequence is a woman between 18 and 29 years old who had recovered from COVID-19. The chain uses TRBV3-1 (or the pseudogene TRBV3-2) and TRBJ2-5; 12 bases match TRBD2. The material sequenced was peripheral blood. The CDR3, as DNA: TGTGCCAGCAGCCAGAGACTAGCGGGAGAAGAGACCCAGTACTTC. Its translation: CASSQRLAGEETQYF.